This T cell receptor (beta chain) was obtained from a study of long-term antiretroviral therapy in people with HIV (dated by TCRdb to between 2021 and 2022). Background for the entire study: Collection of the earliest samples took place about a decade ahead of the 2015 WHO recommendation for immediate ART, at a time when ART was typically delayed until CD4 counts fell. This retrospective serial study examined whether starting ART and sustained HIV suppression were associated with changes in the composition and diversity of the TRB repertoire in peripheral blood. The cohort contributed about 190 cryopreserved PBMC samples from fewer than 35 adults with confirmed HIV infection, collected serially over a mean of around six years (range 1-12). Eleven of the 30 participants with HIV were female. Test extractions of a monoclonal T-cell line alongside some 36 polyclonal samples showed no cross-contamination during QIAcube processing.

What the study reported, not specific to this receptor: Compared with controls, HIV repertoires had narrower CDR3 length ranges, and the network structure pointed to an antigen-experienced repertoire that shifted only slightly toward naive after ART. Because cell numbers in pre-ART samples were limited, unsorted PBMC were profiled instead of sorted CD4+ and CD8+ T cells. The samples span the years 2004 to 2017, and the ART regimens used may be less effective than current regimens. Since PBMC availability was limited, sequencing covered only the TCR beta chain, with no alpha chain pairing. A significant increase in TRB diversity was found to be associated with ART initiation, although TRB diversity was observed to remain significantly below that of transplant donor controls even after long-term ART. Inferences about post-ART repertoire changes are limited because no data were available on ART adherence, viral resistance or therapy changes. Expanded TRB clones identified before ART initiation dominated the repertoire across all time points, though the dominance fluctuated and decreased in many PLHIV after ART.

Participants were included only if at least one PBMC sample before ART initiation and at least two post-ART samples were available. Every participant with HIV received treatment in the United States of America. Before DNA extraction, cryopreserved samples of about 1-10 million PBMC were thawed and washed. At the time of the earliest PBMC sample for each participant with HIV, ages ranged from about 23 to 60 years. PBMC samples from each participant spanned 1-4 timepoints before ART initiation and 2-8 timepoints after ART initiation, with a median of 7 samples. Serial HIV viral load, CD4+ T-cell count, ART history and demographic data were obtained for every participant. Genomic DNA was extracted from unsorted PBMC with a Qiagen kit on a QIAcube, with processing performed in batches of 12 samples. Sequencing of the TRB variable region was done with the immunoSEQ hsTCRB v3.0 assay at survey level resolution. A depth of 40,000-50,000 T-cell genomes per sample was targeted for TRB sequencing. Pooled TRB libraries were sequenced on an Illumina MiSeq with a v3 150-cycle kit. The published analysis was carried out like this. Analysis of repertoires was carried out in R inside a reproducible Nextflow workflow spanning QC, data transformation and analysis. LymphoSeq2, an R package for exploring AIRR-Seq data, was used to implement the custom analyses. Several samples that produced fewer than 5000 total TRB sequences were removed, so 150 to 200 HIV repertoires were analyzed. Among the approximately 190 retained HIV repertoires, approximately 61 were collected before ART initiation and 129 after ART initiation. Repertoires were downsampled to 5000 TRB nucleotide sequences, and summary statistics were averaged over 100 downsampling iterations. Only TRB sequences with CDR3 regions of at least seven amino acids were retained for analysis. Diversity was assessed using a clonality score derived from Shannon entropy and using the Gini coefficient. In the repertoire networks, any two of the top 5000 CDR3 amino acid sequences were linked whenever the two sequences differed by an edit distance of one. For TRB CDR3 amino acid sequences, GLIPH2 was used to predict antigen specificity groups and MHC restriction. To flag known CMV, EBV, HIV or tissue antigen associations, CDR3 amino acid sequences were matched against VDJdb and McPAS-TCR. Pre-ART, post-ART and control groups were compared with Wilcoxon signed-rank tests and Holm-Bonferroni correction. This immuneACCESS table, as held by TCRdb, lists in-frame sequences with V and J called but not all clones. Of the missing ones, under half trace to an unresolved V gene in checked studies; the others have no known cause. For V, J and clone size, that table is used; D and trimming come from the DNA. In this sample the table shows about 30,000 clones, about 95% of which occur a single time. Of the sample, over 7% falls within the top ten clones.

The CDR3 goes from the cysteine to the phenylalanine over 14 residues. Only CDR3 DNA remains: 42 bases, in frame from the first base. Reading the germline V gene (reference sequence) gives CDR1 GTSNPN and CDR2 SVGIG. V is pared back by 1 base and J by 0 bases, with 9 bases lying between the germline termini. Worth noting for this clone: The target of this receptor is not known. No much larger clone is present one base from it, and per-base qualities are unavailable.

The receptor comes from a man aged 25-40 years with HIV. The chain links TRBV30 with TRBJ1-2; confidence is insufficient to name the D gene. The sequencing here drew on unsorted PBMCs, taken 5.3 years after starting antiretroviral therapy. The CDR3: CAWSGTVPNYGYTF. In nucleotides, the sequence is TGTGCCTGGAGTGGGACCGTTCCTAACTATGGCTACACCTTC.